This TCR beta chain was captured in a study of early stage breast cancer tumors. A remark on this clone: Its antigen is currently unknown.

Some clones are missing from TCRdb's copy, which holds only in-frame ones; the method was immunoSEQ multiplex PCR. This sample carries 44,000 or so clones, roughly 83% of them seen once, and the ten largest clones take 1.1% to 1.5%. General study findings and limits: Enriched TCRB sequences shared across patients were mostly commonly generated sequences.

This CDR3 is built from 19 residues. V was cut by 4 bases and J by 3 bases, with 28 bases left in between. In germline, CDR1 is MDHEN, CDR2 SYDVKM. Sequencing used blood. The V and J genes are TRBV28 and TRBJ2-7; TRBD1 might be the D (6 bases). The clonotype originates from a person aged 45 to 59 with breast cancer. DNA for the CDR3: TGTGCCAGCAGTTCTCCCAACCCGGTTGGGGGACAAGCAGTCTACGAGCAGTACTTC. Amino acids: CASSSPNPVGGQAVYEQYF.